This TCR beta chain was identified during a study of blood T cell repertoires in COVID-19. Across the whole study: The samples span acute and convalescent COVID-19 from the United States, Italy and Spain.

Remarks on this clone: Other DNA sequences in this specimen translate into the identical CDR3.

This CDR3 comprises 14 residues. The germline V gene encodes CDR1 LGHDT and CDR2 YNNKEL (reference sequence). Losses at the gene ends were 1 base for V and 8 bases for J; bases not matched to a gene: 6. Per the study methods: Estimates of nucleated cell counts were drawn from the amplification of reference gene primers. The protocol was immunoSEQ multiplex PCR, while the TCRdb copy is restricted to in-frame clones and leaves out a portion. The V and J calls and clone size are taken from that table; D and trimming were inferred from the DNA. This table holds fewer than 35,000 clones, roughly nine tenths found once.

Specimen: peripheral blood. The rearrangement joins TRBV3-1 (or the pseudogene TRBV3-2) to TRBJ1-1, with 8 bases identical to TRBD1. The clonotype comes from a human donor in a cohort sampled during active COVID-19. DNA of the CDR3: TGTGCCAGCAGCCAAGGGACAGGGACGGAAGAAGCTTTCTTT. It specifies CASSQGTGTEEAFF.